This TCR beta chain emerged from a study of shared clonotypes between healthy human individuals. General study findings and limits: What limited the represented genetic and exposure-history diversity was the small number of donors.

This table comes from immunoSEQ multiplex PCR, and its TCRdb copy is limited to in-frame clones, with some not included. The sample lists about 600,000 clones; 95% to 98% were seen once. Germline V lookup: CDR1 KGHSH, CDR2 LQKENI. The length of the CDR3 is 14 residues. Trimming took 2 bases from V and 3 from J, leaving 11 bases between them. This clone showed up just once. Its matching antigen is unknown. Source material: naive CD4+ T cells sorted from blood. Regarding subset: CD45RA+ positively selected. The chain recombines TRBV18 with TRBJ2-7; D gene uncertain. The TCR comes from a woman in her thirties in good health. The CDR3 bases are TGTGCCAGCTCACCAGCGCGGCAAAACTACGAGCAGTACTTC. It specifies CASSPARQNYEQYF.